The text below deals with one TCR beta chain. What it binds is not known. Per the germline V gene, CDR1 is SEHNR and CDR2 is FQNEAQ (reference sequence). This CDR3 contains 16 residues. The data stem from a study of T cells expressing NK-cell markers. Study at large: Beta-chain profiling covered CD3+CD56+NKG2C+, CD3+CD56+NKG2C- and CD3+CD56-NKG2C+ sorted subsets. Seven donors tested HCMV-seropositive and one tested seronegative among the eight sequenced. Regarding the study as a whole: In a group of several donors, dominant NKG2C+ clonotypes represented about 1.0-7.5% of CD8+ T cells.

With UMIs, 5'RACE template switching was used to make TCR beta cDNA. TCRdb reprocessed the 5' RACE reads, keeping one entry per CDR3 protein, no DNA. This table holds a few hundred thousand distinct CDR3 sequences. This receptor was taken from a man between 18 and 29 years old in good health. The V call is TRBV7-9, the J call TRBJ2-7; checking the TCRdb D call of TRBD2 is not possible without DNA. Sequenced material: blood T cells: a sorted CD56 or NKG2C T cell subset, CD4+ or CD8+ T cells, or bulk PBMC T cells (not recorded which). CDR3 sequence reads: CASSSRGLAGSNEQYF.